Listed below are T cell receptor beta chains from one sample, sequenced in a study of blood T cells in healthy people across ages. TCRdb passed the 5' RACE reads through MiXCR, listing each CDR3 protein once. This repertoire shows fewer than 800,000 distinct CDR3 sequences, roughly 32% found once; its top ten account for over 15%. The sequenced material came from blood. The source is an elderly woman in good health. Each CDR3 is given with its conserved first and last residue. The order of the fields is J gene, D gene, V gene, CDR3 length, clone size, CDR3 protein, CDR3 DNA. D genes are given only for firm matches. Only part of the rows carry a size: once, few, many, or a class if the clone is expanded.

TRBJ2-4 | TRBD2 | TRBV3-1 | 13 | many | CASSQAGGSIQYF | TGTGCCAGCAGCCAAGCTGGCGGGAGCATTCAGTACTTC
TRBJ2-3 | NA | TRBV20-1 | 18 | NA | CSARVISGEGGHTDTQYF | TGCAGTGCTAGAGTTATTAGCGGAGAAGGGGGCCACACAGATACGCAGTATTTT
TRBJ2-7 | TRBD1 | TRBV28 | 14 | NA | CASTLGTGGYEQYF | TGTGCCAGCACCCTCGGGACAGGGGGATACGAGCAGTACTTC
TRBJ2-1 | TRBD2 | TRBV20-1 | 18 | NA | CSATIGGLGGTAVYEQFF | TGCAGTGCTACCATCGGGGGACTAGGCGGAACAGCGGTCTACGAGCAGTTCTTC
TRBJ1-6 | TRBD1 | TRBV7-8 | 15 | many | CASSLGQGYNSPLHF | TGCGCCAGCAGCCTTGGACAGGGTTATAATTCACCCCTCCACTTT
TRBJ1-2 | NA | TRBV3-1 | 15 | many | CASSQDHRTNYGYTF | TGTGCCAGCAGCCAAGATCATAGGACTAACTATGGCTACACCTTC
TRBJ1-2 | NA | TRBV7-2 | 16 | many | CASSLDSGSGAVGYTF | TGTGCCAGCAGCTTAGACTCTGGATCGGGGGCTGTGGGCTACACCTTC
TRBJ2-7 | NA | TRBV5-1 | 12 | NA | CASSLSGVEQYF | TGCGCCAGCAGCTTGTCCGGGGTAGAGCAGTACTTC
TRBJ2-1 | NA | TRBV30 | 15 | many | CAWSPAAGSYNEQFF | TGTGCCTGGAGCCCAGCCGCGGGTTCCTACAATGAGCAGTTCTTC
TRBJ1-5 | NA | TRBV28 | 16 | few | CASSLLRGLSNQPQHF | TGTGCCAGCAGTCTCCTCAGGGGTCTCAGCAATCAGCCCCAGCATTTT
TRBJ2-3 | TRBD2 | TRBV11-2 | 21 | few | CASSLEQGRGLAGGPRDTQYF | TGTGCCAGCAGCTTAGAACAGGGGAGGGGACTAGCGGGGGGGCCGAGGGATACGCAGTATTTT
TRBJ2-7 | NA | TRBV7-6 | 15 | many | CASSLASGTTYEQYF | TGTGCCAGCAGCTTAGCTAGCGGTACTACCTACGAGCAGTACTTC
TRBJ2-2 | NA | TRBV7-2 | 15 | few | CASSPLRINTGELFF | TGTGCCAGCAGCCCTCTCCGGATCAACACCGGGGAGCTGTTTTTT
TRBJ2-7 | TRBD2 | TRBV6-5 | 15 | NA | CASSGPSGRNYEQYF | TGTGCCAGCAGTGGTCCTAGCGGGAGAAACTACGAGCAGTACTTC
TRBJ2-3 | NA | TRBV5-4 | 11 | many | CASSLERTQYF | TGTGCCAGCAGCTTGGAACGTACGCAGTATTTT
TRBJ2-7 | NA | TRBV5-1 | 13 | NA | CASREDSSYEQYF | TGCGCCAGCAGAGAGGACAGCTCCTACGAGCAGTACTTC
TRBJ2-3 | TRBD2 | TRBV20-1 | 19 | NA | CSAPPGGTSGETLTDTQYF | TGCAGTGCCCCCCCTGGGGGGACTAGCGGGGAAACGCTCACAGATACGCAGTATTTT
TRBJ1-2 | TRBD1 | TRBV5-8 | 15 | many | CASTLSGQRNYGYTF | TGTGCCAGCACCTTATCGGGACAGCGAAACTATGGCTACACCTTC
TRBJ2-1 | TRBD2 | TRBV5-1 | 15 | NA | CASGSPSGGYNEQFF | TGCGCCAGCGGCTCGCCAAGCGGGGGGTACAATGAGCAGTTCTTC
TRBJ1-2 | TRBD1 | TRBV7-2 | 14 | many | CASSFGTVFYGYTF | TGTGCCAGCAGCTTCGGGACAGTCTTCTATGGCTACACCTTC
TRBJ1-2 | NA | TRBV7-9 | 15 | few | CASSLVSGENYGYTF | TGTGCCAGCAGCTTAGTTTCGGGGGAAAACTATGGCTACACCTTC
TRBJ2-3 | TRBD2 | TRBV20-1 | 14 | few | CSGPGSGSADTQYF | TGCAGTGGCCCCGGTAGCGGGAGTGCAGATACGCAGTATTTT
TRBJ1-5 | NA | TRBV30 | 13 | few | CAWSTSGNQPQHF | TGTGCCTGGAGCACTTCGGGCAATCAGCCCCAGCATTTT
TRBJ2-1 | TRBD1 | TRBV11-2 | 12 | few | CASSYGTGHHFF | TGTGCCAGCAGCTACGGGACAGGACATCACTTCTTC
TRBJ1-1 | NA | TRBV4-3 | 16 | few | CASSQEGPGGGTEAFF | TGCGCCAGCAGCCAAGAGGGACCTGGGGGCGGCACTGAAGCTTTCTTT
TRBJ1-2 | TRBD1 | TRBV3-1 | 14 | NA | CASSRGGRNYGYTF | TGTGCCAGCAGCCGAGGGGGCCGGAACTATGGCTACACCTTC
TRBJ2-7 | NA | TRBV20-1 | 14 | NA | CSASQRGGSYEQYF | TGCAGTGCTAGCCAAAGAGGGGGTTCCTACGAGCAGTACTTC
TRBJ1-2 | NA | TRBV25-1 | 15 | NA | CGLRRPLARYYGYTF | TGTGGACTCCGGAGACCCCTCGCGAGGTACTATGGCTACACCTTC
TRBJ2-3 | TRBD2 | TRBV10-3 | 17 | many | CAISRGTSGTDGDTQYF | TGTGCCATCAGCAGGGGAACTAGCGGAACTGACGGGGATACGCAGTATTTT
TRBJ2-5 | NA | TRBV20-1 | 15 | NA | CSARGGTHRQETQYF | TGCAGTGCAAGAGGGGGGACTCACCGCCAAGAGACCCAGTACTTC
TRBJ1-2 | NA | TRBV20-1 | 14 | many | CSAIDPQTAYGYTF | TGCAGTGCTATCGACCCCCAGACGGCCTATGGCTACACCTTC
TRBJ1-2 | NA | TRBV19 | 17 | NA | CASSRASGARKNYGYTF | TGTGCCAGTAGTCGAGCTTCGGGTGCCCGAAAGAACTATGGCTACACCTTC
TRBJ1-2 | NA | TRBV3-1 | 13 | NA | CASSQERANGYTF | TGTGCCAGCAGCCAAGAAAGGGCCAATGGCTACACCTTC
TRBJ1-1 | NA | TRBV5-1 | 14 | few | CASSIRDLNTEAFF | TGCGCCAGCAGCATCAGGGATCTGAACACTGAAGCTTTCTTT
TRBJ1-4 | TRBD1 | TRBV5-1 | 13 | NA | CASSVDRGEKLFF | TGCGCCAGCAGCGTGGACAGGGGTGAAAAACTGTTTTTT
TRBJ2-1 | NA | TRBV20-1 | 12 | many | CSGQVYGNEQFF | TGCAGTGGACAGGTTTATGGCAATGAGCAGTTCTTC
TRBJ2-3 | TRBD2 | TRBV6-5 | 15 | many | CASSYSGTSGHTQYF | TGTGCCAGCAGTTACTCCGGGACTAGCGGTCATACGCAGTATTTT
TRBJ1-4 | NA | TRBV19 | 19 | once | CASSPWTRFTPATNEKLFF | TGTGCCAGTAGTCCCTGGACACGATTTACTCCTGCAACTAATGAAAAACTGTTTTTT
TRBJ2-1 | NA | TRBV24-1 | 14 | NA | CATSAGDSYNEQFF | TGTGCCACCAGTGCCGGGGACTCCTACAATGAGCAGTTCTTC
TRBJ1-2 | NA | TRBV7-2 | 13 | NA | CASSLATEMGYTF | TGTGCCAGCAGCTTAGCGACAGAGATGGGCTACACCTTC
TRBJ2-3 | NA | TRBV6-2/TRBV6-3 | 13 | few | CASRDTGTDTQYF | TGTGCCAGCAGGGACACCGGGACAGATACGCAGTATTTT
TRBJ2-7 | TRBD1 | TRBV27 | 15 | many | CASIKQGTGWHEQYF | TGTGCCAGCATTAAACAGGGGACAGGGTGGCACGAGCAGTACTTC
TRBJ2-6 | NA | TRBV7-9 | 15 | NA | CASSSIGALTNVLTF | TGTGCCAGCAGCTCGATAGGGGCCCTTACCAACGTCCTGACTTTC
TRBJ2-7 | NA | TRBV30 | 14 | NA | CAWRGRVSPYEQYF | TGTGCCTGGAGGGGCCGAGTCTCCCCTTACGAGCAGTACTTC
TRBJ2-1 | NA | TRBV9 | 15 | NA | CASSPWTVPEHEQFF | TGTGCCAGCAGCCCGTGGACAGTCCCCGAACATGAGCAGTTCTTC
TRBJ2-1 | NA | TRBV5-8 | 14 | many | CASSPNGASNEQFF | TGTGCCAGCAGCCCAAATGGGGCCTCCAATGAGCAGTTCTTC
TRBJ1-2 | TRBD1 | TRBV11-2 | 13 | few | CASSFMTGAGYTF | TGTGCCAGCAGCTTCATGACAGGGGCGGGCTACACCTTC
TRBJ2-3 | NA | TRBV2 | 16 | few | CASSRTTALGTDTQYF | TGTGCCAGCAGTCGAACGACAGCCCTGGGCACAGATACGCAGTATTTT
TRBJ2-7 | TRBD1 | TRBV5-1 | 14 | many | CASSPNRQGYEQYF | TGCGCCAGCAGCCCCAATAGACAGGGCTACGAGCAGTACTTC
TRBJ1-2 | NA | TRBV12-3/TRBV12-4 | 12 | many | CASRRGEGGYTF | TGTGCCAGCAGGCGGGGCGAGGGTGGCTACACCTTC
TRBJ1-1 | NA | TRBV20-1 | 14 | many | CSARVGGQHTEAFF | TGCAGTGCTAGAGTAGGGGGTCAGCACACTGAAGCTTTCTTT